This T cell receptor beta chain was captured by sequencing in a study of CD8 T cells in Susac syndrome. CDR1 and CDR2 from the germline V gene are MNHEY and SVGAGI. This CDR3 spans 14 amino acids. TCR beta sequences were obtained from blood CD8+ and CD4+ T cells. The CD8+ and CD4+ T cells were isolated magnetically using a negative isolation approach, whereas the TEMRA cells were enriched by FACS. Random hexamers were used to reverse transcribe an amount of about 0.5 to 1 ug RNA. TCRdb called the immunoSEQ multiplex PCR reads again in MiXCR, with one record for every CDR3 protein. The sample shows about 160,000 distinct CDR3 sequences, 80% to 95% of them seen only once. This clonotype was counted between two and nine times. At one boundary the junction diverges from the germline segment, which might be a read error.

The sample comprised CD4+ T cells from PBMCs. This sequence originates from a human donor in good health. The chain couples TRBV6-5 to TRBJ2-6; no firm D call. The CDR3 bases are TGCGCCAGCAGCTACAGCTCTGGGGCCAACGTCCTGACTTTC. It yields the protein CASSYSSGANVLTF.